These 3 T cell receptor beta chains were all obtained from the same sample, sequenced in a study of cytomegalovirus exposure and HLA in healthy donors (dated by TCRdb to the late 2010s). The library was made by the immunoSEQ multiplex PCR assay. The multiplex PCR relied on a mix of 60 forward primers for TCR Vbeta segments and 13 reverse primers for TCR Jbeta segments. TCRdb mirrors the immuneACCESS table, restricted to in-frame sequences. Some clones are absent from its copies; in checked studies, under half trace to an unresolved V gene, and the reason for the others is unknown. A total of approximately 160,000 clones appear in this sample, 84% of them only once. The ten largest clonotypes hold around 4.9% of the sample. Sequenced material: PBMCs. Receptors originate from a girl aged 10 to 17 in good health and CMV-seropositive.

This chain connects TRBV7-8 to TRBJ1-2; 9 nucleotides agree with TRBD1. J was trimmed by 4 bases and V by 5 bases; bases with no gene match: 11. Germline V gene sequence: CDR1 SGHVS, CDR2 FQNEAQ. This CDR3 has 16 amino acids. DNA of the CDR3: TGTGCCAGCAGCCCTGGGGACAGGGCGGACTTCTATGGCTACACCTTC. This gives the protein CASSPGDRADFYGYTF.

The DNA for the CDR3 is TGTGCCATCAGTTTGGACAGCAATAGCAATCAGCCCCAGCATTTT. It specifies CAISLDSNSNQPQHF. The chain links TRBV10-3 to TRBJ1-5; D is possibly TRBD1 (6 bases). Germline-derived CDR1 and CDR2 are ENHRY and SYGVKD. The CDR3 totals 15 residues. V lost 5 bases and J lost 0, with 11 bases in between.

This chain connects TRBV18 to TRBJ2-7; perhaps TRBD1 as D (6 bases). The CDR3 is 15 residues long. In germline, CDR1 is KGHSH, CDR2 LQKENI. Between the trimmed V and J ends, which lost 3 bases and 3 bases, there was a span of 15 bases. The chain's CDR3 is CASSPGAQGNYEQYF. CDR3 nucleotides: TGTGCCAGCTCACCCGGGGCGCAGGGGAACTACGAGCAGTACTTC.